This T cell receptor beta chain comes out of a study of blood T cell repertoires in COVID-19. Looking at the study overall: Acute and convalescent COVID-19 samples came from the United States, Italy and Spain. The cDNA or gDNA used as material had been derived from T cells, B-cell-depleted T cells, or PBMCs.

J gave up 4 bases and V 5 bases, and 5 bases lay outside the gene matches. From germline, CDR1 is MNHEY and CDR2 SVGAGI. CDR3 length: 15 amino acids. Under the authors' procedure: Estimates of nucleated cell counts were drawn from the amplification of reference gene primers. The table came from immunoSEQ multiplex PCR; TCRdb's copy has only in-frame clones and leaves some out. From that table come the V and J calls and clone size; the DNA was used to work out D and trimming. Counted here are roughly 12,000 clones, about 80% occurring once; the ten biggest clones make up roughly 40%. The chain carries TRBV6-5 and TRBJ1-2, with 12 bases that match TRBD1. Source material: peripheral blood. The clonotype originates from a man older than 75 with acute or convalescent COVID-19. The CDR3, as DNA: TGTGCCAGCAGTCCCGGGACAGGGGGCCTCTATGGCTACACCTTC. Translation gives CASSPGTGGLYGYTF.